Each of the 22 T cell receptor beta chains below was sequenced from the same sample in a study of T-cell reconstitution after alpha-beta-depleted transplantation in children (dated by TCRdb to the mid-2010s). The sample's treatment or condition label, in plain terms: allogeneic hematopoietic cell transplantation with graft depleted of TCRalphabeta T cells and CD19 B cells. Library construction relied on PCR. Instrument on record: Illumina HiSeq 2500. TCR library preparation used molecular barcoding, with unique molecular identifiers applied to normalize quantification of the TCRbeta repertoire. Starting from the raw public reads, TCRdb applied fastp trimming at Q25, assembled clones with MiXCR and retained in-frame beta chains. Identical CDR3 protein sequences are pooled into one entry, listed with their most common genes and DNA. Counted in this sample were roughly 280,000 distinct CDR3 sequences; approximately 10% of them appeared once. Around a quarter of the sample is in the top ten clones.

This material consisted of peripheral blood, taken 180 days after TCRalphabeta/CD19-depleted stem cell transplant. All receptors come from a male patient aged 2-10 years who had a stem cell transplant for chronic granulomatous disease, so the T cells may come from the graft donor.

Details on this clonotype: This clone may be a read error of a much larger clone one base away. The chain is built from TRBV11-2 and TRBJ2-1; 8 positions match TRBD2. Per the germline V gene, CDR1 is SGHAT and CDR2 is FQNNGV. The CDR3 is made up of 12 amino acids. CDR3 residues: CASSPGGPGAIF. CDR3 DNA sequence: TGTGCCAGCAGCCCGGGGGGGCCGGGGGCGATCTTC.

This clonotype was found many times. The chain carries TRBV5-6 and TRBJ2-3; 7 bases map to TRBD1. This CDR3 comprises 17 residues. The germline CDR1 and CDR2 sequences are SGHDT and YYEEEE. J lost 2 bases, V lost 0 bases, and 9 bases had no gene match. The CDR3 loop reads CASSLGPGQDLTDTQYF. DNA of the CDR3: TGTGCCAGCAGCTTGGGACCTGGACAGGACCTCACAGATACGCAGTATTTT.

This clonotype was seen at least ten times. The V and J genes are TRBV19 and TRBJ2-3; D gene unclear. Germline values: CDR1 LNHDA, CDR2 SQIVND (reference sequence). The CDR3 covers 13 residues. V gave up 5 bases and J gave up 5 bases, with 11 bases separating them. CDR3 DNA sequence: TGTGCCAGTAGTTTAATGATGGGAGATACGCAGTATTTT. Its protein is CASSLMMGDTQYF.

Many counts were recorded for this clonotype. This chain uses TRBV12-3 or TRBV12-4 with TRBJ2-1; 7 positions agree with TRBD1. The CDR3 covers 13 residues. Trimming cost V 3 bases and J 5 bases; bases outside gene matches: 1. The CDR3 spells CASSFDRDNEQFF. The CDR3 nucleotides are TGTGCCAGCAGTTTCGACAGGGACAATGAGCAGTTCTTC.

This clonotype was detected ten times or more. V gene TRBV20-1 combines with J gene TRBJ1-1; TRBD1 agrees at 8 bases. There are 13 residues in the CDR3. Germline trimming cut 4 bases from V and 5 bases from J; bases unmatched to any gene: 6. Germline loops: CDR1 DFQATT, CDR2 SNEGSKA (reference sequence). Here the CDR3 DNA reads TGCAGTGCTAAAGGACAGGGAGGTACTGAAGCTTTCTTT. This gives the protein CSAKGQGGTEAFF.

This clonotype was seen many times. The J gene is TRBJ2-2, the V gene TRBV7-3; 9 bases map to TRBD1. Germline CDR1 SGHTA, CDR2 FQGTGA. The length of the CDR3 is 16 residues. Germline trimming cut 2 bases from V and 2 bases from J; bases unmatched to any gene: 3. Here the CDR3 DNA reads TGTGCCAGCAGCTTAGGGACAGGGATAAACACCGGGGAGCTGTTTTTT. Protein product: CASSLGTGINTGELFF.

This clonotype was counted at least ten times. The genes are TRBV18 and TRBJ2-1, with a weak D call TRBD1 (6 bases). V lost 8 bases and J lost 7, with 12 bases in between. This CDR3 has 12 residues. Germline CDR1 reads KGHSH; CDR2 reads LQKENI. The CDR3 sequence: CASSRQGNEQFF. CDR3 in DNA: TGTGCCAGCAGTCGGCAGGGGAATGAGCAGTTCTTC. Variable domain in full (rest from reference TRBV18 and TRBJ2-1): NAGVMQNPRHLVRRRGQEARLRCSPMKGHSHVYWYRQLPEEGLKFMVYLQKENIIDESGMPKERFSAEFPKEGPSILRIQQVVRGDSAAYFCASSRQGNEQFFGPGTRLTVL.

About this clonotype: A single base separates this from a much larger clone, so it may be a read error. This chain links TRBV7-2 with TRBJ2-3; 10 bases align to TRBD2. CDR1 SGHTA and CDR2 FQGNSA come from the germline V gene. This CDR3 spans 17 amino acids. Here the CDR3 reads CASSSSILAGSTDTKYF. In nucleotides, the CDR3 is TGTGCCAGCAGCTCCTCCATACTAGCGGGGAGCACAGATACGAAGTATTTT.

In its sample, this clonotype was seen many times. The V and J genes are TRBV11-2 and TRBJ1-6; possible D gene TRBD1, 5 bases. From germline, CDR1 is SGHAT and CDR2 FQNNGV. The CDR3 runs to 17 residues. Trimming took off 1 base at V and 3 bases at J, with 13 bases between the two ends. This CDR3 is CASSLVRDSYYNSPLHF. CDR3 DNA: TGTGCCAGCAGCTTAGTTAGGGACTCCTACTATAATTCACCCCTCCACTTT.

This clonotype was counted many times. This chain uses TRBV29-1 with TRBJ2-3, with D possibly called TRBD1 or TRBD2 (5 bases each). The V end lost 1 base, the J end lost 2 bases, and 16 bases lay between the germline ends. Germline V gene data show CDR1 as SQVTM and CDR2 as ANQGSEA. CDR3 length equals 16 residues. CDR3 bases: TGCAGCGTTGAAGGCCCCGAGCAGGGACCCACAGATACGCAGTATTTT. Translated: CSVEGPEQGPTDTQYF.

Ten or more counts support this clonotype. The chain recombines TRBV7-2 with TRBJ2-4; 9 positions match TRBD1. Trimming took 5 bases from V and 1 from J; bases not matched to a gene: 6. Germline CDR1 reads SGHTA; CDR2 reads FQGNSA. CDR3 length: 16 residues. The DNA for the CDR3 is TGTGCCAGCAGCGCGCACGGACAGGGGGCCAAAAACATTCAGTACTTC. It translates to CASSAHGQGAKNIQYF.

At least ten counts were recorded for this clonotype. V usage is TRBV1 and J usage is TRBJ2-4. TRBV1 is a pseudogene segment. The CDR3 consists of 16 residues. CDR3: CTSSASIRLAKNIQYF. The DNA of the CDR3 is TGCACCAGCAGCGCTTCGATAAGACTAGCCAAAAACATTCAGTACTTC.

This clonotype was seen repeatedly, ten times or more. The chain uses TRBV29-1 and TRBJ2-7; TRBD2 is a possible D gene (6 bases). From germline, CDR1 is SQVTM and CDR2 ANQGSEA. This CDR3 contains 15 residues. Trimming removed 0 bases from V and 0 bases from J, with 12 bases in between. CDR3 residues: CSVEEAAGSSYEQYF. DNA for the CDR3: TGCAGCGTTGAAGAAGCGGCGGGGTCCTCCTACGAGCAGTACTTC.

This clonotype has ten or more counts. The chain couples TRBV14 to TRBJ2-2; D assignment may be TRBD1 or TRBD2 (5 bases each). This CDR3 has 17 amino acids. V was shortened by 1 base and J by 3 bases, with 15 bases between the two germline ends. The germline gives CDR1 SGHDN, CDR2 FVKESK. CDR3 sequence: CASSQVWGGQYTGELFF. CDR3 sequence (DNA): TGTGCCAGCAGCCAAGTCTGGGGCGGGCAGTACACCGGGGAGCTGTTTTTT.

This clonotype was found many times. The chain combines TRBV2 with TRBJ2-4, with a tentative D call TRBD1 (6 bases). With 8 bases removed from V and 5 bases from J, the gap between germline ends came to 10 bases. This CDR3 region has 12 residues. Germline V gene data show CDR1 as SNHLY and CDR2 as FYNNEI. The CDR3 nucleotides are TGTGCCAGCGGCTGGACAGAAAACATTCAGTACTTC. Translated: CASGWTENIQYF.

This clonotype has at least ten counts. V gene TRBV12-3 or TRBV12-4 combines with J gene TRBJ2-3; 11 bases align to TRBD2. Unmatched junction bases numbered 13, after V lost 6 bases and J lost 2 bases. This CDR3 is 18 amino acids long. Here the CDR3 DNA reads TGTGCCAGCAGCACTAGAGGGTCACTAGCGGGAGTCACAGATACGCAGTATTTT. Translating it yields CASSTRGSLAGVTDTQYF.

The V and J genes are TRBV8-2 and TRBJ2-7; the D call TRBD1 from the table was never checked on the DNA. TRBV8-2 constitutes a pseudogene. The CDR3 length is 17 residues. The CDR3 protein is CAMSVVGWGLWDYEQYF. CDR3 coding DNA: TGTGCCATGAGCGTTGTAGGTTGGGGCCTGTGGGATTACGAGCAGTACTTC.

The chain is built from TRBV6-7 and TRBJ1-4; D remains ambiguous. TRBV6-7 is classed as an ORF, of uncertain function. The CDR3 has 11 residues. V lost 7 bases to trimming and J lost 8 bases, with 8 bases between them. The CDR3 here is CASMGGEKLFF. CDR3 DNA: TGTGCCAGCATGGGTGGCGAAAAACTGTTTTTT.

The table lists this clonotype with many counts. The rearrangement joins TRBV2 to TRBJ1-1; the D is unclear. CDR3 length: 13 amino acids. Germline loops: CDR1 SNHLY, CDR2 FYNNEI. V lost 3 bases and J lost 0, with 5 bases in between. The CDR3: CASSEGMNTEAFF. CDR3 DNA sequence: TGTGCCAGCAGTGAGGGGATGAACACTGAAGCTTTCTTT.

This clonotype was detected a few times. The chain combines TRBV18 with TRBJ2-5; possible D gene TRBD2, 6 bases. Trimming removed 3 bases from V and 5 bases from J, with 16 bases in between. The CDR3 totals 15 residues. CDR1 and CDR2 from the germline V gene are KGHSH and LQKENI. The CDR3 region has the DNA TGTGCCAGCTCACCCGAGGAGGGCAGGTGGGAGACCCAGTACTTC. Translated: CASSPEEGRWETQYF.

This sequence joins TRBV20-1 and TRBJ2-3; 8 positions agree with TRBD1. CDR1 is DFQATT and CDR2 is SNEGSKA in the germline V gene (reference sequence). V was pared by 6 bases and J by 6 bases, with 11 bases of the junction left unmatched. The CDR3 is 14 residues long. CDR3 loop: CSANVQGVTDTQYF. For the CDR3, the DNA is TGCAGTGCAAACGTACAGGGGGTAACTGATACGCAGTATTTT.

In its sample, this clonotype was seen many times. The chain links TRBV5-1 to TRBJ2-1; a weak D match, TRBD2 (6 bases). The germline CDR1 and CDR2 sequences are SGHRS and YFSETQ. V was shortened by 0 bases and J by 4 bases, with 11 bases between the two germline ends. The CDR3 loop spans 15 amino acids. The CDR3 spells CASSLVRESYNEQFF. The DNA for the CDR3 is TGCGCCAGCAGCTTGGTTCGGGAGTCTTACAATGAGCAGTTCTTC.